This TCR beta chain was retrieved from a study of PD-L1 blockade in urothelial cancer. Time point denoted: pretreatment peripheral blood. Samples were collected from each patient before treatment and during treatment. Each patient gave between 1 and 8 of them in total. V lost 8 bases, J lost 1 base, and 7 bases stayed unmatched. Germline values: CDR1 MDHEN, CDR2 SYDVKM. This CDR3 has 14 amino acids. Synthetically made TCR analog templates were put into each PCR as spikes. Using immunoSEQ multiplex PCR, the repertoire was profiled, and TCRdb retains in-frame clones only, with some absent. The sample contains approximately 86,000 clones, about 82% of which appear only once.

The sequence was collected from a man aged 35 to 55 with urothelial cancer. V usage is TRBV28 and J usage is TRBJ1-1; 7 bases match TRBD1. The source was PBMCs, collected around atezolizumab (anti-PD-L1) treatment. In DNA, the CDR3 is TGTGCCAGCCACAGGGGAACCTCGAACACTGAAGCTTTCTTT. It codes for CASHRGTSNTEAFF.